Each of the 28 T cell receptor beta chains below was sequenced from the same sample in a study of CD8+ T cells in alopecia areata. RNA, once extracted, was reverse transcribed into cDNA for use as the sequencing template. The table came from immunoSEQ multiplex PCR; TCRdb's copy has only in-frame clones and leaves some out. The table records roughly 200,000 clones, approximately 45% of them present only once. Indicated treatment: oral pan-JAK inhibitor, 5-10 mg twice daily. Sequencing used CD4+ T cells sorted from blood, obtained between weeks 36 and 40, from a patient treated with tofacitinib. The receptor source for this set is a human donor with alopecia areata.

The rearrangement joins TRBV11-2 to TRBJ2-7; 8 nucleotides align to TRBD1. The germline gives CDR1 SGHAT, CDR2 FQNNGV. The junction had 11 bases not matched to a gene; V was cut back by 6 bases and J by 7 bases. The CDR3 is 14 amino acids. CDR3 nucleotide sequence: TGTGCCAGCAGACCCGGACAGGGTTGGGGGGAGCAGTACTTC. It yields the protein CASRPGQGWGEQYF.

V usage is TRBV30 and J usage is TRBJ2-2; D is perhaps TRBD1 or TRBD2 (5 bases each). The V end was cut by 2 bases, the J end by 3 bases, with 10 bases between. The CDR3 consists of 14 residues. Germline V gene sequence: CDR1 GTSNPN, CDR2 SVGIG (reference sequence). The CDR3 loop reads CAWSPGPHTGELFF. The CDR3 DNA sequence: TGTGCCTGGAGTCCGGGACCCCACACCGGGGAGCTGTTTTTT.

This clone was detected once. V and J are TRBV10-3 and TRBJ2-3; no clear D. Germline CDR1 ENHRY, CDR2 SYGVKD. There are 12 residues in the CDR3. The germline V and J ends were trimmed by 4 bases and 6 bases, with 8 bases remaining between them. CDR3 nucleotide sequence: TGTGCCATCAGTGCGAGTGGTGATACGCAGTATTTT. This encodes CAISASGDTQYF.

This chain joins TRBV18 and TRBJ1-3; D might be TRBD1 (5 bases). The CDR3 length is 14 residues. V shed 0 bases and J shed 2 bases, with 5 bases lying between them. The V gene's germline CDR1 is KGHSH and CDR2 LQKENI. CDR3 DNA: TGTGCCAGCTCACCACCGACAGCTGGAAACACCATATATTTT. Protein: CASSPPTAGNTIYF.

V and J are TRBV30 and TRBJ2-1, with 10 bases fitting TRBD2. CDR3 length equals 16 residues. After removal of 2 bases from V and 1 base from J, the junction contained 5 bases not matched to a gene. Germline CDR1 is GTSNPN and CDR2 is SVGIG (reference sequence). Here the CDR3 reads CAWSYRLAGSYNEQFF. The CDR3 DNA is TGTGCCTGGAGTTATCGACTAGCGGGTTCCTACAATGAGCAGTTCTTC.

This clone occurred a few times. V usage is TRBV4-3 and J usage is TRBJ1-5; D ambiguous. V lost 0 bases and J 2 bases, leaving 14 bases between the germline ends. This CDR3 spans 17 amino acids. The V gene's germline CDR1 is LGHNA and CDR2 YSLEER. The CDR3 DNA follows: TGCGCCAGCAGCCAAGAGTTTTGGGGAAACGGCAATCAGCCCCAGCATTTT. It is translated as CASSQEFWGNGNQPQHF.

The CDR3 loop reads CASSPIGGREVGYTF. Here the CDR3 DNA reads TGCGCCAGCAGTCCCATTGGGGGCAGGGAGGTTGGCTACACCTTC. The V gene is TRBV4-1, the J gene TRBJ1-2; maybe TRBD1 (6 bases). Germline values: CDR1 MGHRA, CDR2 YSYEKL. CDR3 length: 15 residues. V was pared by 6 bases and J by 7 bases, with 21 bases between.

This clone came up a few times. J is TRBJ2-1 and V is TRBV4-3; 8 positions match TRBD1. V lost 1 base and J lost 8; bases outside the gene matches: 16. The CDR3 sequence is 18 residues long. The germline gives CDR1 LGHNA, CDR2 YSLEER. CDR3 nucleotide sequence: TGCGCCAGCAGCCAAGTTGCCGCAGGGGGCGCGATTTTCGATGAGCAGTTCTTC. Protein product: CASSQVAAGGAIFDEQFF.

The rearrangement uses TRBV11-2 and TRBJ2-7; TRBD1 aligns across 10 bases. Looked up from germline, CDR1 is SGHAT and CDR2 is FQNNGV. Trimming took 2 bases from V and 2 from J; bases not matched to a gene: 3. CDR3 length: 15 amino acids. The CDR3 nucleotides read TGTGCCAGCAGCTTAACGGACAGGGGGGCCTACGAGCAGTACTTC. This gives the protein CASSLTDRGAYEQYF.

The chain is built from TRBV18 and TRBJ1-2, with a possible D match to TRBD1 (6 bases). CDR3 length: 15 residues. The V end was cut by 0 bases, the J end by 4 bases, with 12 bases between. The germline V gene has CDR1 KGHSH and CDR2 LQKENI. CDR3 DNA: TGTGCCAGCTCACCACCGTTCGGGGGCAGCTATGGCTACACCTTC. Its translation is CASSPPFGGSYGYTF.

The chain joins TRBV2 to TRBJ2-1, with 9 nucleotides matching TRBD2. CDR3 length: 14 residues. The V and J ends lost 4 bases and 9 bases, in that order; junction bases with no gene match: 7. CDR1 is SNHLY and CDR2 is FYNNEI in the germline V gene. The CDR3 DNA reads as TGTGCCAGCAGTGGAGCGGGAGGCCGGGGTGAGCAGTTCTTC. Its protein is CASSGAGGRGEQFF.

This clone appeared a few times. This chain uses TRBV7-9 with TRBJ2-7; D might be TRBD2 (6 bases). The CDR3 extends over 13 amino acids. Deletions cut 3 bases from V and 0 bases from J, with 6 bases between. Germline loops: CDR1 SEHNR, CDR2 FQNEAQ (reference sequence). The CDR3 here is CASSLRGSYEQYF. The CDR3 DNA follows: TGTGCCAGCAGCTTGCGGGGCTCCTACGAGCAGTACTTC.

This chain joins TRBV5-4 and TRBJ2-6; D is perhaps TRBD1 (5 bases). Trimming shortened V by 7 bases and J by 4 bases, and 12 bases separated the two germline ends. CDR3 length: 14 residues. CDR1 SGHNT and CDR2 YYREEE come from the germline V gene (reference sequence). As DNA, the CDR3 is TGTGCCAGCTCAGGGTTTAACGGGGCCAACGTCCTGACTTTC. This translates into CASSGFNGANVLTF.

In this sample, this clone turned up once. The chain employs TRBV28 and TRBJ2-7; no clear D gene. Germline V gives CDR1 MDHEN, CDR2 SYDVKM. V was trimmed by 7 bases and J by 7 bases, leaving 20 bases between them. The CDR3 is 14 residues long. CDR3 nucleotide sequence: TGTGCCAGCAATCTTGACGGCGTATCGTGGGAGCAGTACTTC. It yields the protein CASNLDGVSWEQYF.

The chain has TRBV7-9 and TRBJ2-7, with 7 bases lining up with TRBD2. The germline V gene has CDR1 SEHNR and CDR2 FQNEAQ (reference sequence). The CDR3 runs 14 residues. J lost 4 bases, V lost 5 bases, and 8 bases had no gene match. This CDR3 reads CASSVEGGPYEQYF. In DNA form, the CDR3 reads TGTGCCAGCAGCGTAGAGGGAGGGCCTTACGAGCAGTACTTC.

V and J are TRBV30 and TRBJ1-5; D call uncertain. With 3 bases removed from V and 1 base from J, the gap between germline ends came to 7 bases. This CDR3 is built from 13 residues. From germline, CDR1 is GTSNPN and CDR2 SVGIG (reference sequence). CDR3 bases: TGTGCCTGGAGCAGCGGGAGCAATCAGCCCCAGCATTTT. This gives the protein CAWSSGSNQPQHF.

This clone appeared many times. The rearrangement links TRBV27 to TRBJ2-2; D not resolved. Trimming pared 4 bases from V and 4 bases from J, leaving 10 bases between. The germline V gene encodes CDR1 MNHEY and CDR2 SMNVEV (reference sequence). This CDR3 has 14 amino acids. CDR3 residues: CASSSWLATGELFF. As DNA, the CDR3 is TGTGCCAGCAGTTCCTGGTTAGCCACCGGGGAGCTGTTTTTT.

The sample holds a few counts of this clone. The rearrangement links TRBV10-3 to TRBJ2-2, with D hard to call. With 0 bases removed from V and 0 bases from J, the gap between germline ends came to 11 bases. Germline V gene data show CDR1 as ENHRY and CDR2 as SYGVKD. The CDR3 sequence is 17 residues long. CDR3 nucleotide sequence: TGTGCCATCAGTGAGTCGAAGAGCACCGCGAACACCGGGGAGCTGTTTTTT. The encoded protein is CAISESKSTANTGELFF.

This clone was picked up a small number of times. This sequence joins TRBV29-1 and TRBJ2-1; no definite D call. V was cut by 5 bases and J by 7 bases, with 12 bases left in between. This CDR3 is built from 12 residues. The germline CDR1 and CDR2 sequences are SQVTM and ANQGSEA. The CDR3 coding sequence is TGCAGCGTTCGTCGTGCCCTTAATGAGCAGTTCTTC. Translation: CSVRRALNEQFF.

This clone is a singleton in its sample. The chain employs TRBV18 and TRBJ1-2; D remains ambiguous. The CDR3 loop spans 12 amino acids. Trimming removed 3 bases at V and 2 bases at J, with 4 bases between. CDR1 is KGHSH, CDR2 LQKENI, per germline. The CDR3 coding sequence is TGTGCCAGCTCACCGGACAACTATGGCTACACCTTC. This translates into CASSPDNYGYTF.

As for this clone: Other DNA sequences within the sample encode an identical CDR3. V usage is TRBV20-1 and J usage is TRBJ2-5; D gene unclear. The length of the CDR3 is 11 residues. V was shortened by 6 bases and J by 0 bases, with 5 bases between the two germline ends. Per the germline V gene, CDR1 is DFQATT and CDR2 is SNEGSKA (reference sequence). CDR3 sequence (DNA): TGCAGTGCAACCCACCAAGAGACCCAGTACTTC. Protein sequence: CSATHQETQYF.

This clone was picked up a small number of times. The chain links TRBV7-2 to TRBJ1-2; a weak D match, TRBD1 (6 bases). Trimming pared 0 bases from V and 4 bases from J, leaving 6 bases between. The germline V gene encodes CDR1 SGHTA and CDR2 FQGNSA. The CDR3 runs 13 residues. CDR3 sequence: CASSLAGAYGYTF. DNA of the CDR3: TGTGCCAGCAGCTTAGCGGGGGCCTATGGCTACACCTTC.

This clone was detected a few times. The chain couples TRBV14 to TRBJ2-1; D is undetermined. Trimming pared 4 bases from V and 14 bases from J, leaving 21 bases between. The germline CDR1 and CDR2 sequences are SGHDN and FVKESK. The CDR3 is 14 residues long. CDR3 amino acids: CASSLNSVPRGEFF. The CDR3, as DNA: TGTGCCAGCAGCCTAAACAGCGTCCCGAGAGGAGAGTTCTTC.

This clone was detected a few times. The chain recombines TRBV23-1 with TRBJ1-2; no firm D call. TRBV23-1 is placed among ORFs of uncertain function. Trimming took 6 bases from V and 1 from J, leaving 15 bases between them. CDR3 size: 15 residues. The CDR3 loop reads CASSREQSINYGYTF. The DNA of the CDR3 is TGCGCCAGCAGCCGCGAACAGTCAATTAACTATGGCTACACCTTC.

The genes are TRBV30 and TRBJ2-3; D not certain. Germline CDR1 and CDR2: GTSNPN and SVGIG (reference sequence). The V end was cut by 0 bases, the J end by 1 base, with 5 bases between. The CDR3 has 13 residues. CDR3 residues: CAWSVGRTDTQYF. The CDR3, as DNA: TGTGCCTGGAGTGTAGGCCGCACAGATACGCAGTATTTT. The full variable domain, completed using reference TRBV30 and TRBJ2-3, is SQTIHQWPATLVQPVGSPLSLECTVEGTSNPNLYWYRQAAGRGLQLLFYSVGIGQISSEVPQNLSASRPQDRQFILSSKKLLLSDSGFYLCAWSVGRTDTQYFGPGTRLTVL.

This clone has more than one count but fewer than ten. The rearrangement links TRBV2 to TRBJ2-6, with 10 bases lining up with TRBD1. CDR1 and CDR2 from the germline V gene are SNHLY and FYNNEI. CDR3 length: 16 amino acids. J was trimmed by 2 bases and V by 11 bases; bases with no gene match: 9. DNA of the CDR3: TGTGCCCACAGGGGGGGACAGGGGACTGGGGCCAACGTCCTGACTTTC. Translating gives CAHRGGQGTGANVLTF.

This clone occurred once. The rearrangement links TRBV4-1 to TRBJ1-4; D is ambiguous. V was shortened by 0 bases and J by 10 bases, with 15 bases between the two germline ends. Per the germline V gene, CDR1 is MGHRA and CDR2 is YSYEKL. CDR3 length equals 15 residues. The CDR3 sequence is CASSQDRWPGGKLFF. The CDR3 coding sequence is TGCGCCAGCAGCCAAGATCGGTGGCCGGGTGGAAAACTGTTTTTT.

The chain links TRBV6-1 to TRBJ1-4; D is undetermined. V was shortened by 3 bases and J by 2 bases, with 13 bases between the two germline ends. The CDR3 is made up of 16 amino acids. Germline CDR1 is MNHNS and CDR2 is SASEGT. The CDR3 DNA follows: TGTGCCAGCAGTGAGGCCCCCGTTCGGACTAATGAAAAACTGTTTTTT. It encodes CASSEAPVRTNEKLFF.